The T cell receptor beta chain described here comes from a study of blood T cells in healthy people across ages. CDR3 length: 17 amino acids. Trimming left V 4 bases short and J 1 base short, with 19 bases between. From germline, CDR1 is LGHDT and CDR2 YNNKEL (reference sequence). Sample-barcoded 5' priming and a J-beta primer mix drove a second PCR of about 6 to 12 cycles. Every cDNA molecule bore a tag from a template-switch adaptor containing 12 random nucleotides. One entry per CDR3 protein results from TCRdb running MiXCR on the 5' RACE reads. The data show about 1.4 million distinct CDR3 sequences, around 59% seen once.

The specimen was blood. The origin of this receptor is a man aged 18 to 29 in good health. The genes are TRBV3-1 and TRBJ1-2; D is unclear. CDR3 coding DNA: TGTGCCAGCAGCCCGCGGTTCAAGATGATGGGTAACTATGGCTACACCTTC. This codes for CASSPRFKMMGNYGYTF. Full variable domain (outside the CDR3, taken from reference TRBV3-1 and TRBJ1-2): DTAVSQTPKYLVTQMGNDKSIKCEQNLGHDTMYWYKQDSKKFLKIMFSYNNKELIINETVPNRFSPKSPDKAHLNLHINSLELGDSAVYFCASSPRFKMMGNYGYTFGSGTRLTVV.